These 27 T cell receptor beta chains came from one sample sequenced in a study of CD8 T cells in ankylosing spondylitis. One entry per CDR3 protein results from TCRdb running MiXCR on the 5' RACE reads. Here the sample spans 85,000 to 100,000 distinct CDR3 sequences, roughly 8.3% being singletons. Material: blood, either unsorted or a sorted T cell fraction (not recorded which). These receptors were taken from a male donor with ankylosing spondylitis or in good health (not recorded which).

In its sample, this clonotype was seen many times. The rearrangement links TRBV12-3 or TRBV12-4 to TRBJ2-1, with D unclear. CDR3 length equals 14 residues. The V end lost 6 bases, the J end lost 1 base, and 10 bases lay between the germline ends. The CDR3 nucleotides read TGTGCCAGCAGAAAGCGAGAGTCCTACAATGAGCAGTTCTTC. This encodes CASRKRESYNEQFF.

Ten or more counts support this clonotype. This chain links TRBV20-1 with TRBJ1-5; possibly TRBD1 for D (5 bases). Germline V gene sequence: CDR1 DFQATT, CDR2 SNEGSKA (reference sequence). The V and J ends lost 5 bases and 2 bases respectively, with 10 bases between them. The CDR3 is made up of 13 amino acids. CDR3 residues: CSAPRGGNQPQHF. The CDR3 region has the DNA TGCAGTGCTCCACGAGGGGGCAATCAGCCCCAGCATTTT.

This clonotype was seen many times. The chain joins TRBV4-2 to TRBJ2-1; no reliable D call. With 1 base removed from V and 0 bases from J, the gap between germline ends came to 13 bases. This CDR3 has 17 amino acids. The germline V gene encodes CDR1 LGHNA and CDR2 YNFKEQ. For the CDR3, the DNA is TGTGCCAGCAGCCAAGTCCTTGACCAGAGCTCCTACAATGAGCAGTTCTTC. Translating gives CASSQVLDQSSYNEQFF.

This clonotype showed up many times. This chain joins TRBV5-1 and TRBJ1-6; D not resolved. The germline V and J ends were trimmed by 1 base and 7 bases, with 12 bases remaining between them. This CDR3 contains 15 residues. CDR1 SGHRS and CDR2 YFSETQ come from the germline V gene. The CDR3 reads CASSLSPGGNSPLHF. In DNA form, the CDR3 reads TGCGCCAGCAGCTTGAGTCCAGGAGGCAATTCACCCCTCCACTTT.

This clonotype was seen at least ten times. The J gene is TRBJ2-7, the V gene TRBV4-2; D gene unclear. The CDR3 runs to 15 residues. The germline V gene has CDR1 LGHNA and CDR2 YNFKEQ. Trimming removed 0 bases from V and 2 bases from J, with 11 bases in between. CDR3 protein: CASSQDSVRAYEQYF. The DNA for the CDR3 is TGTGCCAGCAGCCAAGATTCCGTCCGGGCCTACGAGCAGTACTTC.

This clonotype was picked up many times. The chain employs TRBV27 and TRBJ2-3, with 7 positions matching TRBD1. J was trimmed by 2 bases and V by 5 bases; bases with no gene match: 10. The germline gives CDR1 MNHEY, CDR2 SMNVEV (reference sequence). The CDR3 is made up of 16 amino acids. The CDR3 DNA follows: TGTGCCAGCAGTAGCCGGGACAGATCTTCCACAGATACGCAGTATTTT. This encodes CASSSRDRSSTDTQYF.

J is TRBJ2-7 and V is TRBV6-1; D not certain. Trimming removed 8 bases from V and 0 bases from J, with 8 bases in between. Germline values: CDR1 MNHNS, CDR2 SASEGT. The CDR3 consists of 12 residues. Here the CDR3 reads CASGKSSYEQYF. The CDR3 DNA follows: TGTGCCAGCGGGAAGAGCTCCTACGAGCAGTACTTC.

The rearrangement joins TRBV4-1 to TRBJ2-1, with D tentatively TRBD2 (6 bases). CDR3 length equals 15 residues. V lost 8 bases and J 5 bases, leaving 19 bases between the germline ends. Germline CDR1 is MGHRA and CDR2 is YSYEKL. The CDR3 sequence is CASRTGDSPHNEQFF. Written as DNA, the CDR3 is TGCGCCAGCCGGACCGGGGACTCTCCCCACAATGAGCAGTTCTTC.

This clonotype occurred many times. The chain carries TRBV6-1 and TRBJ2-7; a possible D gene is TRBD1 (5 bases). The CDR3 spans 13 residues. V was clipped by 7 bases and J by 6 bases, with 16 bases between them. CDR1 and CDR2 (germline): MNHNS, SASEGT. CDR3 coding DNA: TGTGCCAGCATAGGGGCGCGGATAGGCGAGCAGTACTTC. This codes for CASIGARIGEQYF.

This clonotype was picked up many times. V is TRBV20-1 and J is TRBJ2-5, with 12 bases fitting TRBD2. The CDR3 is made up of 15 amino acids. The V gene's germline CDR1 is DFQATT and CDR2 SNEGSKA (reference sequence). The ends lost 5 bases at V and 3 bases at J; junction bases unmatched: 7. The CDR3 region is CSAQGPSGREETQYF. The DNA of the CDR3 is TGCAGTGCTCAAGGGCCTAGCGGGAGGGAAGAGACCCAGTACTTC.

This clonotype came up many times. The CDR3 is CASSLIGLSETQYF. CDR3 in DNA: TGTGCCAGCAGTTTAATAGGGCTTAGCGAGACCCAGTACTTC. The J gene is TRBJ2-5, the V gene TRBV6-2 or TRBV6-3; no definite D call. Germline CDR1 is MNHEY and CDR2 is SVGEGT. This CDR3 spans 14 amino acids. The V and J ends lost 4 bases and 5 bases respectively, with 14 bases between them.

This clonotype occurred a few times. The V gene is TRBV15, the J gene TRBJ2-5; a possible D gene is TRBD2 (6 bases). Germline V lookup: CDR1 LNHNV, CDR2 YYDKDF (reference sequence). The CDR3 covers 13 residues. V shed 5 bases and J shed 7 bases, with 14 bases lying between them. CDR3 nucleotide sequence: TGTGCCACCAGCTCGCCCTCGGAGGGGACCCAGTACTTC. It codes for CATSSPSEGTQYF.

There are a few counts of this clonotype. The CDR3, as DNA: TGTGCCTGGAGGAGGGTATCAGGGTGGGAGACCCAGTACTTC. Protein sequence: CAWRRVSGWETQYF. The chain joins TRBV30 to TRBJ2-5; D is possibly TRBD1 or TRBD2 (5 bases each). Germline V gene lookup returns CDR1 GTSNPN and CDR2 SVGIG (reference sequence). V lost 3 bases, J lost 5 bases, and 16 bases lay in between. The CDR3 has 14 residues.

This clonotype was counted ten times or more. CDR3 nucleotide sequence: TGCGCCAGCAGCCAAGACATCAGTGAGCAGTTCTTC. This translates into CASSQDISEQFF. The rearrangement uses TRBV4-1 and TRBJ2-1; no clear D. Germline CDR1 MGHRA, CDR2 YSYEKL. V lost 0 bases and J lost 9, with 6 bases in between. The CDR3 consists of 12 residues.

This clonotype appeared a few times. This chain links TRBV20-1 with TRBJ2-7, with TRBD2 identical over 12 bases. Germline trimming cut 5 bases from V and 3 bases from J; bases unmatched to any gene: 11. This CDR3 spans 16 amino acids. Germline V gene lookup returns CDR1 DFQATT and CDR2 SNEGSKA (reference sequence). CDR3 DNA sequence: TGCAGTGCTCCGGGGTCTAGCGGGGGGGAAAACTACGAGCAGTACTTC. The encoded protein is CSAPGSSGGENYEQYF.

About this clonotype itself: Germline is not matched at one junction end, which may reflect a read error. The rearrangement links TRBV4-3 to TRBJ2-3; D assignment may be TRBD1 or TRBD2 (6 bases each). This CDR3 spans 14 amino acids. Germline V gene sequence: CDR1 LGHNA, CDR2 YSLEER. The CDR3 loop reads CVSSQSRGGRTQYF. Written as DNA, the CDR3 is TGCGTCAGCAGCCAGTCCCGAGGGGGGCGGACGCAGTATTTT.

This clonotype was observed many times. The rearrangement links TRBV4-3 to TRBJ2-1; 9 positions match TRBD2. Germline loops: CDR1 LGHNA, CDR2 YSLEER. J was trimmed by 7 bases and V by 5 bases; bases with no gene match: 12. The CDR3 sequence is 16 residues long. CDR3 in DNA: TGCGCCAGCAGCACCCAGACTAGCGGCTTAGTTAATGAGCAGTTCTTC. Translating gives CASSTQTSGLVNEQFF.

In its sample, this clonotype was seen many times. The V and J genes are TRBV20-1 and TRBJ1-5, with D hard to call. V shed 0 bases and J shed 5 bases, with 11 bases lying between them. Germline CDR1 DFQATT, CDR2 SNEGSKA (reference sequence). This CDR3 has 14 residues. CDR3 residues: CSARDPGGDQPQHF. CDR3 in DNA: TGCAGTGCTAGAGATCCTGGTGGGGATCAGCCCCAGCATTTT.

The chain recombines TRBV24-1 with TRBJ2-1, with D perhaps TRBD1 or TRBD2 (5 bases each). Germline CDR1 is KGHDR and CDR2 is SFDVKD. The CDR3 totals 12 residues. With 9 bases removed from V and 6 bases from J, the gap between germline ends came to 11 bases. CDR3 sequence reads: CATPGPSNEQFF. Here the CDR3 DNA reads TGTGCCACCCCGGGACCGTCCAATGAGCAGTTCTTC.

This clonotype was counted ten times or more. The rearrangement uses TRBV13 and TRBJ2-7; D gene uncertain. V lost 2 bases and J lost 6, with 17 bases in between. Germline V CDR1 and CDR2: PRHDT, FYEKMQ (reference sequence). The CDR3 contains 15 residues. The CDR3 nucleotides are TGTGCCAGCAGCTTAACGCGAGTAACGTGGTCCGAGCAGTACTTC. It codes for CASSLTRVTWSEQYF.

This clonotype has at least ten counts. This rearrangement joins TRBV15 to TRBJ1-2, with D maybe TRBD1 (5 bases). Germline values: CDR1 LNHNV, CDR2 YYDKDF (reference sequence). The V gene lost 1 base and the J gene lost 8 bases, with 17 bases spanning the gap. This CDR3 has 15 residues. CDR3 in amino acids: CATSRGRGGIRGYTF. The CDR3 coding sequence is TGTGCCACCAGCAGAGGCCGCGGGGGGATAAGGGGCTACACCTTC.

This clonotype was picked up a small number of times. V gene TRBV5-6 combines with J gene TRBJ2-5; 10 positions agree with TRBD1. The CDR3 is made up of 14 amino acids. CDR1 and CDR2 (germline): SGHDT, YYEEEE. V lost 4 bases and J lost 2; bases outside the gene matches: 2. The CDR3 sequence is CASSEDRGQETQYF. CDR3 bases: TGTGCCAGCAGCGAGGACAGGGGGCAAGAGACCCAGTACTTC.

The DNA for the CDR3 is TGTGCCAGCAGCGGACAGGGGCGTTTGGATGGCTACACCTTC. This translates into CASSGQGRLDGYTF. The chain employs TRBV9 and TRBJ1-2; 8 bases fit TRBD1. Germline-derived CDR1 and CDR2 are SGDLS and YYNGEE. The CDR3 runs to 14 residues. V lost 3 bases, J lost 6 bases, and 7 bases stayed unmatched.

At least ten counts were recorded for this clonotype. The V and J genes are TRBV12-3 or TRBV12-4 and TRBJ2-7; D is unresolved. This CDR3 comprises 12 residues. Deletions cut 3 bases from V and 4 bases from J, with 7 bases between. The CDR3 region is CASSFLGYEQYF. CDR3 DNA sequence: TGTGCCAGCAGTTTTCTAGGGTACGAGCAGTACTTC.

A word on this clonotype: Relative to the germline gene, one junction end is altered; a read error may explain this. The gene calls are TRBV19 and TRBJ1-3; D unclear. The CDR3 runs to 12 residues. Germline lookup yields CDR1 LNHDA and CDR2 SQIVND (reference sequence). CDR3 protein: CVSSASGNTIYF. The CDR3 DNA follows: TGTGTCAGTAGTGCTTCTGGAAACACCATATATTTT.

This clonotype showed up just a few times. The gene calls are TRBV6-5 and TRBJ2-1, with 7 bases lining up with TRBD2. The junction had 9 bases not matched to a gene; V was cut back by 10 bases and J by 0 bases. The CDR3 runs 15 residues. Per the germline V gene, CDR1 is MNHEY and CDR2 is SVGAGI. CDR3 amino acids: CATSSGRSSYNEQFF. CDR3 in DNA: TGTGCCACCTCTAGCGGACGGAGCTCCTACAATGAGCAGTTCTTC.

This clonotype has ten or more counts. The V and J genes are TRBV20-1 and TRBJ2-7, with 14 bases matching TRBD2. This CDR3 is built from 17 residues. The germline V gene encodes CDR1 DFQATT and CDR2 SNEGSKA (reference sequence). V was clipped by 3 bases and J by 7 bases; unmatched bases: 14. The CDR3 here is CSASPGLAGVVRREQYF. The DNA for the CDR3 is TGCAGTGCTAGCCCGGGACTAGCGGGAGTTGTACGTCGTGAGCAGTACTTC.